The present entry profiles one T cell receptor beta chain with its context. This sample is drawn from a study of Ad26.COV2.S vaccination and SARS-CoV-2 variants. Assay used: immunoSEQ multiplex PCR; TCRdb lists only in-frame clones, some missing. The sample has 300,000 to 400,000 clones; less than 90% are singletons. This CDR3 spans 11 amino acids. Trimming left V 5 bases short and J 4 bases short, with 5 bases between. Looked up from germline, CDR1 is SGHRS and CDR2 is YFSETQ. Specified treatment: some 19 received Ad26.COV2.S at low or high dose, single or two shots; about five received placebo; per-sample allocation not given. Following the first vaccine or placebo injection, samples were taken on day 63. Recruitment in Boston yielded a donor of adult age, 18-55 years.

The input for sequencing was peripheral blood, taken in a trial of Ad26.COV2.S vaccine versus placebo. This clonotype originated in a person aged 18 to 59 who received the Ad26.COV2.S COVID-19 vaccine or a placebo. V and J are TRBV5-1 and TRBJ2-3; D ambiguous. CDR3 protein: CASSSSDTQYF. CDR3 bases: TGCGCCAGCAGTAGTTCAGATACGCAGTATTTT. Full variable domain (remainder filled in from reference TRBV5-1 and TRBJ2-3): KAGVTQTPRYLIKTRGQQVTLSCSPISGHRSVSWYQQTPGQGLQFLFEYFSETQRNKGNFPGRFSGRQFSNSRSEMNVSTLELGDSALYLCASSSSDTQYFGPGTRLTVL.